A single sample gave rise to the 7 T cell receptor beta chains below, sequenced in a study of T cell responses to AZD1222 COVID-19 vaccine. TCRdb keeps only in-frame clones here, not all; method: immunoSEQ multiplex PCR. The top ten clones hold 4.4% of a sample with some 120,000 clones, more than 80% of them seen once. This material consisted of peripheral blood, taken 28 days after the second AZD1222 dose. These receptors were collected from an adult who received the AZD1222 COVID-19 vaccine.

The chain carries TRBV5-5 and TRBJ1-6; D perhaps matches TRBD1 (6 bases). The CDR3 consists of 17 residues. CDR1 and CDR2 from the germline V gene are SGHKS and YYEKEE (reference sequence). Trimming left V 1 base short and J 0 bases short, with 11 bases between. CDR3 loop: CASSLIRGGSYNSPLHF. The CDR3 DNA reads TGTGCCAGCAGCTTGATCAGGGGTGGCTCCTATAATTCACCCCTCCACTTT.

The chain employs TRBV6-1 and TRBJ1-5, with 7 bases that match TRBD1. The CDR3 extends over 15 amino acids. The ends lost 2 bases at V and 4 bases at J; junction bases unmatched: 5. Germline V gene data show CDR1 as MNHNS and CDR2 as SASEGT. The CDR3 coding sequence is TGTGCCAGCAGTGAATTGGGACAGACAAATCAGCCCCAGCATTTT. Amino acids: CASSELGQTNQPQHF.

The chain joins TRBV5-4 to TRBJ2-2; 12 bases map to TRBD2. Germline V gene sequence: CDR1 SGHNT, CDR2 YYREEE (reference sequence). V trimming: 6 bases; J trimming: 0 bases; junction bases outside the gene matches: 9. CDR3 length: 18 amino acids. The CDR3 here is CASISGTSGLANTGELFF. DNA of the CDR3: TGTGCCAGCATCTCCGGGACTAGCGGGTTGGCGAACACCGGGGAGCTGTTTTTT.

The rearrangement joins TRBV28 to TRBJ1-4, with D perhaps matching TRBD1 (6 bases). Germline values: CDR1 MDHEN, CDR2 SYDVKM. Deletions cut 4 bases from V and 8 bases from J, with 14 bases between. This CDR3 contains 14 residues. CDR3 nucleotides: TGTGCCAGCAGTTCCGGAAGGGGGTTCGAAAAACTGTTTTTT. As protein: CASSSGRGFEKLFF.

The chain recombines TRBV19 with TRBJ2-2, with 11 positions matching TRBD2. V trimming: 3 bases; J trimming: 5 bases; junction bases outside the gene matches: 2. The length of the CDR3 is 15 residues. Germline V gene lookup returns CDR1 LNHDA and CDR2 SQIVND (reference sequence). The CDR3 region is CASSITSGGTGELFF. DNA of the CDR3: TGTGCCAGTAGTATCACTAGCGGGGGTACCGGGGAGCTGTTTTTT.

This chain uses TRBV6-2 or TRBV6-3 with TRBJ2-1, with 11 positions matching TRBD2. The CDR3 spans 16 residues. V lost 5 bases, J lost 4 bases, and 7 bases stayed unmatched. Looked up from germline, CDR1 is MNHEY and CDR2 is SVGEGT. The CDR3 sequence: CASSKTTSGIYNEQFF. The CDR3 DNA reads TGTGCCAGCAGTAAGACGACTAGCGGGATATACAATGAGCAGTTCTTC.

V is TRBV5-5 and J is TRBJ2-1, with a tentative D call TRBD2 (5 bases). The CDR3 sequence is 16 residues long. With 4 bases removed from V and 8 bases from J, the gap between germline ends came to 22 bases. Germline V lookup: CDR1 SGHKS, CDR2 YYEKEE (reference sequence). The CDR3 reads CASSPGLDSLGDEQFF. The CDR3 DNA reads TGTGCCAGCAGCCCGGGGTTGGACTCCCTCGGGGATGAGCAGTTCTTC. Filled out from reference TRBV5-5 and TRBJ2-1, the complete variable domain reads DAGVTQSPTHLIKTRGQQVTLRCSPISGHKSVSWYQQVLGQGPQFIFQYYEKEERGRGNFPDRFSARQFPNYSSELNVNALLLGDSALYLCASSPGLDSLGDEQFFGPGTRLTVL.